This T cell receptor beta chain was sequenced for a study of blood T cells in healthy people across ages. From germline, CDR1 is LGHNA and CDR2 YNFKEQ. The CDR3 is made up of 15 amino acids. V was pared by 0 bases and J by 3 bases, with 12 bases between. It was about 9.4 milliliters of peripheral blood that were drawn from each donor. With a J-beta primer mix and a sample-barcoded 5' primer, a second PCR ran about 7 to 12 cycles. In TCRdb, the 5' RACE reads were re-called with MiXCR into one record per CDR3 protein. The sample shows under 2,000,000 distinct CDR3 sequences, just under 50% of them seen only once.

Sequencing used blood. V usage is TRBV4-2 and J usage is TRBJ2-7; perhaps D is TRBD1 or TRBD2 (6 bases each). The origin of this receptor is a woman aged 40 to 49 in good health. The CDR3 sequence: CASSQEEGGGYEQYF. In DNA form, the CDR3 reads TGTGCCAGCAGCCAAGAAGAGGGGGGCGGCTACGAGCAGTACTTC.